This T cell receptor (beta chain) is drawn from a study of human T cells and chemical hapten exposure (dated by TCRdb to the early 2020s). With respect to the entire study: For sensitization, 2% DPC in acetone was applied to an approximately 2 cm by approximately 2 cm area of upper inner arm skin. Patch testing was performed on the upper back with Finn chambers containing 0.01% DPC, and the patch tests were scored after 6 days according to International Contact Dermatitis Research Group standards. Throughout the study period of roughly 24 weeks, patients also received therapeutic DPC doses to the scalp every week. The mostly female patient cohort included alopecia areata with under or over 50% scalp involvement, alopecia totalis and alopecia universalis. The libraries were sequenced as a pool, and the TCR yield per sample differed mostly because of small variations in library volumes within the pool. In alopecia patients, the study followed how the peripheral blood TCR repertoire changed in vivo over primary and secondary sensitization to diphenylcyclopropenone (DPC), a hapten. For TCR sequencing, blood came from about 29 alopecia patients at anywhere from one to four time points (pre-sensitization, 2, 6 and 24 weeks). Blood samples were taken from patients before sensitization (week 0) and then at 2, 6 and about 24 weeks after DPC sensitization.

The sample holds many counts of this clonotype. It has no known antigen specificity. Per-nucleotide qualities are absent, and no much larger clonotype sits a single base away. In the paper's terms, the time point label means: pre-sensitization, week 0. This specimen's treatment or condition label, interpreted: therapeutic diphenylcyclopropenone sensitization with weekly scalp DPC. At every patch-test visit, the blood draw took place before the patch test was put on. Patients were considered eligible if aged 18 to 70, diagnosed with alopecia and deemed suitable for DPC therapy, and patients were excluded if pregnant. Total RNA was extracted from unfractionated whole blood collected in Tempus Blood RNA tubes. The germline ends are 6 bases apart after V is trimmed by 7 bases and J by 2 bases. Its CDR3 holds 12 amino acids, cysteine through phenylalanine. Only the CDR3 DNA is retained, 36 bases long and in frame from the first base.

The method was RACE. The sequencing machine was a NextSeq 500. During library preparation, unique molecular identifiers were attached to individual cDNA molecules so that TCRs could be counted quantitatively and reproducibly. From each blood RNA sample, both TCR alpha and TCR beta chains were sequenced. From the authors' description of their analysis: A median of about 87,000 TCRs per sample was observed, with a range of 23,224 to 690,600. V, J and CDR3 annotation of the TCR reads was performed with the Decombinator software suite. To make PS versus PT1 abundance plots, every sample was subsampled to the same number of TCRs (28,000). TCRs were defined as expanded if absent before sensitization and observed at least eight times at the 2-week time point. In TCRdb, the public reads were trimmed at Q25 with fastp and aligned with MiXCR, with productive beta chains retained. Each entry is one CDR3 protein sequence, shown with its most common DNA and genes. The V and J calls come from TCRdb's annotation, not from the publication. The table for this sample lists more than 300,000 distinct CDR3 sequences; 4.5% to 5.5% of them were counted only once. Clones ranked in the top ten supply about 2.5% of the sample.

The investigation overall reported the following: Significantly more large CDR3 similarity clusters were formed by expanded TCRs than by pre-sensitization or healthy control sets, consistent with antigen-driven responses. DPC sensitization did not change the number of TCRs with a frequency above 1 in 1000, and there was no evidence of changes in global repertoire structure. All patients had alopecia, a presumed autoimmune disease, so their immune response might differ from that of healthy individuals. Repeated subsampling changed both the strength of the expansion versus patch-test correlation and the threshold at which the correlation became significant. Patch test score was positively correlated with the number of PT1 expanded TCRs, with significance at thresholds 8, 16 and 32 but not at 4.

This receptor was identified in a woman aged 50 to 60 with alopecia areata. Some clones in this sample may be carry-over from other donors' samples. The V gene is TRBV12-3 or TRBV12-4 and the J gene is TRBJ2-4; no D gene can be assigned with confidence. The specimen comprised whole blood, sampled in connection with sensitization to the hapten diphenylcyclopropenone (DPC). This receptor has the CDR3 CASKQSKNIQYF. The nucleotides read TGTGCCAGCAAGCAATCCAAAAACATTCAGTACTTC.